This T cell receptor (beta chain) was identified in a study of CD4 T cells in relation to SARS-CoV-2 and coronaviruses. About the research overall: Of the patients, fewer than 10 were male, a few female, two Hispanic.

Profiling relied on immunoSEQ multiplex PCR, and the TCRdb table lists in-frame clones only, not all of them. The table has 40,000 or so clones, approximately 85% seen once. Trimming shortened V by 6 bases and J by 6 bases, and 6 bases separated the two germline ends. The CDR3 is 12 residues long. The clonotype comes from an adult with COVID-19. The sequenced sample was memory CD4+ T cells from PBMCs. The rearrangement uses TRBV12-3 or TRBV12-4 and TRBJ1-6; no clear D. The CDR3 DNA follows: TGTGCCAGCAGCCACAGTAATTCACCCCTCCACTTT. It encodes CASSHSNSPLHF.